This T cell receptor (beta chain) was sequenced for a study of blood T cell repertoires in COVID-19. About the study: From T cells, B-cell-depleted T cells, or PBMCs came the material, which was cDNA or gDNA.

Germline CDR1 and CDR2: SGHKS and YYEKEE (reference sequence). The V end lost 4 bases, the J end lost 4 bases, and 14 bases lay between the germline ends. CDR3 size: 14 residues. There are a few counts of this clone. In the original processing: Estimation of nucleated cell counts relied on the amplification of reference gene primers. Sequenced by immunoSEQ multiplex PCR; TCRdb stores in-frame clones only, minus some. For V, J and clone size, that table is used; D and trimming come from the DNA. This sample has a few hundred thousand clones, with 85% to 90% found just once. The clonotype was recovered from a young man with active or convalescent COVID-19. The sequenced sample was peripheral blood. The J gene is TRBJ1-1, the V gene TRBV5-5; D unclear. The CDR3 DNA reads TGTGCCAGCAGCCGGGAACCCGCGGGCACTGAAGCTTTCTTT. Its protein is CASSREPAGTEAFF.